This T cell receptor (beta chain) derives from a study of blood T cell repertoires in COVID-19. Looking at the study overall: Some COVID-19 samples were acute and others convalescent; all came from the United States, Italy and Spain. T cells, B-cell-depleted T cells, or PBMCs provided the cDNA or gDNA that served as material.

Enrolled during active infection, Seattle patients were then followed longitudinally. Source study methods: Nucleated cell number was recorded as an estimate derived from reference gene primer amplification. Libraries were prepared by immunoSEQ multiplex PCR; TCRdb keeps only in-frame clonotypes and omits some of them. Clonal size and the V and J genes are those of that table, whereas D and trimming came from the DNA. The sample holds more than 200,000 clones, around 83% seen once. This receptor was obtained from a woman of 80 years or more with COVID-19, enrolled during active disease. Sequencing was carried out using peripheral blood.

CDR3 protein: CASRASQGLYGYTF. In nucleotides, the CDR3 is TGTGCCAGCAGAGCATCACAGGGGCTCTATGGCTACACCTTC. The chain uses TRBV6-5 and TRBJ1-2; 7 positions agree with TRBD1. V trimming: 6 bases; J trimming: 4 bases; junction bases outside the gene matches: 8. This CDR3 is built from 14 residues. The V gene's germline CDR1 is MNHEY and CDR2 SVGAGI.